This T cell receptor beta chain was obtained from a study of shared clonotypes between healthy human individuals. The repertoire was sequenced with immunoSEQ multiplex PCR; TCRdb's copy has only in-frame clones and lacks some. The sample holds about 1.1 million clones; about four fifths are singletons and the top ten take roughly 0.55%. Germline CDR1 reads MNHEY; CDR2 reads SVGAGI. Deletions cut 6 bases from V and 3 bases from J, with 9 bases between. This CDR3 contains 13 residues. This clone was observed a few times. CD45RA-negative memory and CD45RA+ naive subsets were split from the CD4+ cells. Sequencing used memory CD4+ T cells from PBMCs. Noted subset: CD45RA-negative fraction. The TCR was taken from a man in his late teens or twenties in good health. Some clones in this sample may be carry-over from other donors' samples. The chain links TRBV6-5 to TRBJ2-1; no clear D gene. CDR3 coding DNA: TGTGCCAGCAGCCGTGGTCTCTACAATGAGCAGTTCTTC. Translated: CASSRGLYNEQFF.